This TCR beta chain was identified during a study of blood T cell repertoires in COVID-19. About the research overall: Samples came from the United States, Italy and Spain, spanning acute and convalescent COVID-19. T cells, B-cell-depleted T cells, or PBMCs supplied cDNA or gDNA.

In the authors' methods: From reference gene primer amplification, estimates of nucleated cell counts were derived. Repertoires were generated with immunoSEQ multiplex PCR, while TCRdb's copy carries only in-frame clones and drops some. V, J and clone size are those of that table, while D and trimming were read from the DNA. In the table there are 310,000 or so clones, roughly 88% of which are singletons. This clone was seen only once. Germline lookup yields CDR1 SNHLY and CDR2 FYNNEI. Between the trimmed V and J ends, which lost 4 bases and 7 bases, there was a span of 13 bases. This CDR3 region has 14 residues.

The gene calls are TRBV2 and TRBJ1-4; no clear D gene. This receptor was obtained from a woman aged 50 to 65 with acute or convalescent COVID-19. Sequencing was carried out using peripheral blood. DNA of the CDR3: TGTGCCAGCAGTGGGGCCCCGGCGGGTGAAAAACTGTTTTTT. This codes for CASSGAPAGEKLFF.